The clone carrying this T cell receptor beta chain showed up many times. Its matching antigen is unknown. The CDR3 is 11 amino acids. From germline, CDR1 is SQVTM and CDR2 ANQGSEA. Deletions cut 4 bases from V and 6 bases from J, with 9 bases between. These data belong to a study of early T cells in non-severe SARS-CoV-2 infection. Turning to the study itself: Chains stayed unpaired after sequencing of bulk RNA from unsorted whole blood. Study-wide points: Anti-spike CD8 responses were favored by VDJdb matching, which missed private and CD4 specificities.

Individual cDNA molecules each received unique molecular identifiers attached to them. TCRdb itself ran the 5' RACE reads through MiXCR, one entry per CDR3 protein. The data show tens of thousands of distinct CDR3 sequences, with about 11% seen just once and about 11% held by the top ten. The origin of this receptor is an adult who was a healthcare worker with PCR-confirmed SARS-CoV-2 infection or an uninfected control (not recorded which). This chain links TRBV29-1 with TRBJ1-2, with D possibly TRBD1 on 5 matching bases. The sample in question was whole blood, obtained at baseline. The CDR3 loop reads CSVGQGDGYTF. In DNA form, the CDR3 reads TGCAGCGTTGGCCAGGGCGATGGCTACACCTTC.